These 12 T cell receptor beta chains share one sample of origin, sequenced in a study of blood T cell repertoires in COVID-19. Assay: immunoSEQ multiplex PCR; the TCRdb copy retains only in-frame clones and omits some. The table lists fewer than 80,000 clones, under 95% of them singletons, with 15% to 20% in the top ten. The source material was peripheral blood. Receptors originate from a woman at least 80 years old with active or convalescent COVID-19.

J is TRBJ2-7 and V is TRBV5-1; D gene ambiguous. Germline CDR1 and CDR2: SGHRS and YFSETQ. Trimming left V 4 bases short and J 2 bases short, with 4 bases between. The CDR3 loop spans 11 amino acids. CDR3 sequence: CASSRAYEQYF. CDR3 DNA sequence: TGCGCCAGCAGCAGAGCCTACGAGCAGTACTTC. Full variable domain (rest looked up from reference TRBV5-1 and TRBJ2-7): KAGVTQTPRYLIKTRGQQVTLSCSPISGHRSVSWYQQTPGQGLQFLFEYFSETQRNKGNFPGRFSGRQFSNSRSEMNVSTLELGDSALYLCASSRAYEQYFGPGTRLTVT.

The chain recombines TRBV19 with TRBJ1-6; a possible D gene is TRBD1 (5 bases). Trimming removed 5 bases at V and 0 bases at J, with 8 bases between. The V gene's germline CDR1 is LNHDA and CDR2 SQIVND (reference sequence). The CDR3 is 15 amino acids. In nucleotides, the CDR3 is TGTGCCAGTAGTGGAGACAGCTCCTATAATTCACCCCTCCACTTT. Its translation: CASSGDSSYNSPLHF.

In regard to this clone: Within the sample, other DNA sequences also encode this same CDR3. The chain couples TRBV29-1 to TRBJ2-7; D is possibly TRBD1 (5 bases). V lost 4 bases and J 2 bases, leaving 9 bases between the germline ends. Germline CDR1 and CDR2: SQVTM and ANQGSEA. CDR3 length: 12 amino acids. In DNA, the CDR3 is TGCAGCGTTGGTGACAGAACCTACGAGCAGTACTTC. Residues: CSVGDRTYEQYF.

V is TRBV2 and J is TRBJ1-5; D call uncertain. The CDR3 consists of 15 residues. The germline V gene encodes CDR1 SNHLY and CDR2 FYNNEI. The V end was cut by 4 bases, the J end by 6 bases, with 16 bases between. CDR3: CASSGGSTGSQPQHF. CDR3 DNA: TGTGCCAGCAGTGGAGGGTCCACGGGGAGTCAGCCCCAGCATTTT. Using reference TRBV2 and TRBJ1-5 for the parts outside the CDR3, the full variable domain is EPEVTQTPSHQVTQMGQEVILRCVPISNHLYFYWYRQILGQKVEFLVSFYNNEISEKSEIFDDQFSVERPDGSNFTLKIRSTKLEDSAMYFCASSGGSTGSQPQHFGDGTRLSIL.

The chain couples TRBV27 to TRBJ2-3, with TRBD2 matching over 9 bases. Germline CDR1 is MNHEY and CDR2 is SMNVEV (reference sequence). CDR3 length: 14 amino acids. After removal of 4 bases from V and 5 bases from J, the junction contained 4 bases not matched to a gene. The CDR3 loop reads CASSSGLAKDTQYF. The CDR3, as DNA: TGTGCCAGCAGTTCGGGACTAGCCAAAGATACGCAGTATTTT.

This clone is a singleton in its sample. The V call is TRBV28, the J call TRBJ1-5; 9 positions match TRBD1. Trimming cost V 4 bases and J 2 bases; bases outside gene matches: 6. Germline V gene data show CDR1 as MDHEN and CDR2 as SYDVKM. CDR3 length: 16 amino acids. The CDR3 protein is CASSYTGGQGNQPQHF. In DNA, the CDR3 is TGTGCCAGCAGTTATACAGGGGGCCAGGGCAATCAGCCCCAGCATTTT.

CDR3 in DNA: TGTGCCTGGAGTGAGAACAGGGGGCCCTATGGCTACACCTTC. Translated, it gives CAWSENRGPYGYTF. The V call is TRBV30, the J call TRBJ1-2; 9 bases fit TRBD1. Losses at the gene ends were 1 base for V and 4 bases for J; bases not matched to a gene: 4. The CDR3 is made up of 14 amino acids. CDR1 and CDR2 (germline): GTSNPN, SVGIG (reference sequence).

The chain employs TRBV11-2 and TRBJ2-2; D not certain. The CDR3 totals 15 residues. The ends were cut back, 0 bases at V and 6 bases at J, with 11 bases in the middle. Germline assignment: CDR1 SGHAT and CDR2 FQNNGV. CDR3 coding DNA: TGTGCCAGCAGCTTAGATCCCCAGTCTGCCGGGGAGCTGTTTTTT. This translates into CASSLDPQSAGELFF.

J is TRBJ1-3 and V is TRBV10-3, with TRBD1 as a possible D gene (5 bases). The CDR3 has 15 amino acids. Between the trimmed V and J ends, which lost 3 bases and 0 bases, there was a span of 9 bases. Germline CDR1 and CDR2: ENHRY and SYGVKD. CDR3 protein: CAISDRVNSGNTIYF. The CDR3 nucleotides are TGTGCCATCAGTGACAGGGTAAACTCTGGAAACACCATATATTTT.

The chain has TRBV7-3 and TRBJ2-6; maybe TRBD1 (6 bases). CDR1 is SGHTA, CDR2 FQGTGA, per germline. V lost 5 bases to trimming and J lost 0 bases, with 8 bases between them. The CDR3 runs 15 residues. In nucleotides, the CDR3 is TGTGCCAGCAGCCACAGGGACTCTGGGGCCAACGTCCTGACTTTC. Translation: CASSHRDSGANVLTF.

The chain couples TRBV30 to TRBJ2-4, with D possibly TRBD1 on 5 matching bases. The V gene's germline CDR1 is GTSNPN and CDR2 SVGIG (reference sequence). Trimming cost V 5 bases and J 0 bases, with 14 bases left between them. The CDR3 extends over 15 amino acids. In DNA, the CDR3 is TGTGCCTGGGAGGACAAGGCACTAGCCAAAAACATTCAGTACTTC. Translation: CAWEDKALAKNIQYF.

CDR3 sequence: CASSLDRVGSPLHF. The DNA for the CDR3 is TGTGCCAGCAGCTTGGACAGGGTCGGTTCACCCCTCCACTTT. The chain uses TRBV5-4 and TRBJ1-6; the D gene is possibly TRBD1 (6 bases). Germline CDR1 is SGHNT and CDR2 is YYREEE (reference sequence). The CDR3 spans 14 residues. The V gene lost 0 bases and the J gene lost 9 bases, with 10 bases spanning the gap.